These 12 T cell receptor beta chains came from one sample sequenced in a study of T cells in Graves' hyperthyroidism and ophthalmopathy (dated by TCRdb to the late 2010s). The library relied on multiplex PCR. The sequencer was an Illumina HiSeq 2000. TCR beta CDR3 regions were amplified from RNA transcripts. The TCR CDR3 was subjected to a first round of RT-PCR using the HTBI primer set and the Qiagen OneStep RT-PCR kit. TCRdb reran the public reads through fastp at Q25 and MiXCR, keeping productive beta chains. Each CDR3 protein appears once, grouped with its most common genes and DNA. For this sample the table gives 500,000 or so distinct CDR3 sequences, of which over 15% were detected only once. The ten largest clones capture approximately 15% of the sample. The sequenced sample was blood. The source is a woman aged 18-29 years with Graves' ophthalmopathy.

For this clonotype: An end of the junction does not agree with germline; a read error may underlie this. The rearrangement links TRBV6-1 to TRBJ2-5, with TRBD2 matching over 9 bases. Germline CDR1 MNHNS, CDR2 SASEGT. This CDR3 spans 18 amino acids. CDR3: CASSGTSGRPLGVEAQYF. In nucleotides, the CDR3 is TGTGCCAGCAGCGGCACTAGCGGGCGTCCCCTCGGGGTAGAGGCCCAGTACTTC.

The CDR3 nucleotides read TGTGCCAGCAGCATACCGGGACAGGGTTCATCAATATCCGGGGTCAGGGGTGGCTACACCTTC. Translating gives CASSIPGQGSSISGVRGGYTF. This chain connects TRBV3-1 to TRBJ1-2, with 9 bases matching TRBD1. After removal of 5 bases from V and 7 bases from J, the junction contained 29 bases not matched to a gene. CDR3 length: 21 residues. Germline CDR1 is LGHDT and CDR2 is YNNKEL (reference sequence).

For this clonotype: The conserved phenylalanine or tryptophan normally closing the CDR3 is absent here, so this likely arose from a read error. J is TRBJ1-6 and V is TRBV6-1; D is perhaps TRBD1 (5 bases). Trimming stripped 3 bases from V and 7 bases from J, with 13 bases between. This CDR3 comprises 15 residues. The germline CDR1 and CDR2 sequences are MNHNS and SASEGT. The CDR3 sequence is CASSEGPEVNSPLHC. CDR3 nucleotide sequence: TGTGCCAGCAGTGAGGGGCCGGAGGTGAATTCACCCCTCCACTGT.

This clonotype appeared many times. This chain links TRBV27 with TRBJ1-4; D is perhaps TRBD1 (5 bases). Deletions cut 4 bases from V and 7 bases from J, with 13 bases between. The CDR3 runs to 14 residues. Germline assignment: CDR1 MNHEY and CDR2 SMNVEV (reference sequence). The CDR3 reads CASSSPGEGEKLFF. For the CDR3, the DNA is TGTGCCAGCAGTTCCCCGGGGGAGGGTGAAAAACTGTTTTTT.

This chain connects TRBV10-2 to TRBJ1-5; D perhaps matches TRBD1 (5 bases). The CDR3 spans 14 residues. The germline V and J ends were trimmed by 2 bases and 6 bases, with 11 bases remaining between them. The V gene's germline CDR1 is WSHSY and CDR2 SAAADI. The CDR3 sequence is CASSETGGGQPQHF. CDR3 nucleotide sequence: TGCGCCAGCAGTGAGACAGGTGGGGGTCAGCCCCAGCATTTT.

This rearrangement joins TRBV20-1 to TRBJ2-2, with 7 bases fitting TRBD2. The CDR3 is 17 residues long. The germline V gene encodes CDR1 DFQATT and CDR2 SNEGSKA (reference sequence). Trimming at V came to 8 bases and at J to 5 bases, leaving 20 bases not matched to a gene. CDR3 sequence (DNA): TGCAGTTCAAACGGCCGTCTTACGGGAGGAGGAACCGGGGAGCTGTTTTTT. Translating gives CSSNGRLTGGGTGELFF.

Many counts were recorded for this clonotype. The chain uses TRBV6-1 and TRBJ2-6; 8 nucleotides match TRBD2. Germline V gene lookup returns CDR1 MNHNS and CDR2 SASEGT. This CDR3 has 18 residues. The V segment lost 10 bases and the J segment 0 bases; nucleotides outside the gene matches: 14. The CDR3 spells CAIRAGGRASSGANVLTF. The CDR3 DNA is TGTGCCATCCGGGCGGGGGGTCGAGCATCCTCTGGGGCCAACGTCCTGACTTTC.

V is TRBV20-1 and J is TRBJ2-7, with 12 nucleotides matching TRBD1. Trimming removed 1 base from V and 3 bases from J; junction bases left unmatched: 16. The length of the CDR3 is 19 residues. Germline V gene lookup returns CDR1 DFQATT and CDR2 SNEGSKA (reference sequence). The CDR3 sequence is CSARAPGTGGANYLYEQYF. The CDR3 DNA reads as TGCAGTGCTAGAGCCCCGGGGACAGGGGGCGCCAACTATCTCTACGAGCAGTACTTC.

This clonotype came up a few times. The chain carries TRBV7-2 and TRBJ2-1; possibly TRBD2 for D (6 bases). This CDR3 region has 16 residues. Trimming stripped 3 bases from V and 6 bases from J, with 18 bases between. Germline V gene lookup returns CDR1 SGHTA and CDR2 FQGNSA. CDR3: CASSFPAGMETNEQFF. DNA for the CDR3: TGTGCCAGCAGCTTTCCGGCGGGAATGGAGACCAATGAGCAGTTCTTC.

This clonotype was observed a handful of times. The chain recombines TRBV18 with TRBJ1-2, with 7 bases fitting TRBD1. The CDR3 covers 16 residues. Trimming removed 0 bases from V and 8 bases from J; junction bases left unmatched: 12. Germline lookup yields CDR1 KGHSH and CDR2 LQKENI. The CDR3 coding sequence is TGTGCCAGCTCACCACCGATGAGACAGGGACGGCGGGGCTACACCTTC. This encodes CASSPPMRQGRRGYTF.

The rearrangement joins TRBV29-1 to TRBJ2-1; 13 nucleotides align to TRBD2. The CDR3 covers 16 residues. Germline-derived CDR1 and CDR2 are SQVTM and ANQGSEA. V trimming: 7 bases; J trimming: 4 bases; junction bases outside the gene matches: 10. The CDR3 is CSGVGLAGEAYNEQFF. DNA of the CDR3: TGCAGCGGGGTAGGACTAGCGGGAGAGGCTTACAATGAGCAGTTCTTC.

The V call is TRBV27, the J call TRBJ2-1; TRBD2 agrees at 12 bases. In germline, CDR1 is MNHEY, CDR2 SMNVEV (reference sequence). With 5 bases clipped from V and 10 bases from J, the junction kept 3 bases outside the gene matches. This CDR3 is built from 13 residues. In DNA form, the CDR3 reads TGTGCCAGCAGTACTAGCGGGGGGAAGGAGCAGTTCTTC. Protein: CASSTSGGKEQFF.